These 27 T cell receptor beta chains were sequenced from one sample in a study of blood T cell repertoires in COVID-19. Using immunoSEQ multiplex PCR, the repertoire was profiled, and TCRdb retains in-frame clones only, with some absent. The profile shows about 220,000 clones, roughly 75% of them singletons. The sequenced sample consisted of peripheral blood. These receptors came from a woman in her seventies with acute or convalescent COVID-19.

The chain employs TRBV6-5 and TRBJ1-4; a weak D match, TRBD1 (5 bases). Trimming took off 6 bases at V and 0 bases at J, with 8 bases between the two ends. Per the germline V gene, CDR1 is MNHEY and CDR2 is SVGAGI. The CDR3 sequence is 14 residues long. The CDR3 reads CASRVRATNEKLFF. The CDR3 DNA is TGTGCCAGCAGAGTCAGGGCAACTAATGAAAAACTGTTTTTT.

The CDR3 DNA follows: TGTGCCACCAGTCCTACTCTAGCGGGGGCTTACAATGAGCAGTTCTTC. Translation: CATSPTLAGAYNEQFF. V gene TRBV24-1 combines with J gene TRBJ2-1; TRBD2 agrees at 10 bases. Germline V lookup: CDR1 KGHDR, CDR2 SFDVKD. This CDR3 spans 16 amino acids. V gave up 6 bases and J gave up 4 bases; unmatched junction bases: 8.

This chain links TRBV10-3 with TRBJ2-2, with TRBD2 identical over 10 bases. Trimming removed 6 bases from V and 5 bases from J; junction bases left unmatched: 9. CDR1 and CDR2 from the germline V gene are ENHRY and SYGVKD. There are 16 residues in the CDR3. The CDR3 sequence: CAISSTSGLQTGELFF. For the CDR3, the DNA is TGTGCCATCAGCTCGACTAGCGGGTTGCAGACCGGGGAGCTGTTTTTT.

The V and J genes are TRBV6-5 and TRBJ2-5; D might be TRBD1 (5 bases). The CDR3 is 14 residues long. Germline V gives CDR1 MNHEY, CDR2 SVGAGI. Between the trimmed V and J ends, which lost 2 bases and 4 bases, there was a span of 11 bases. The CDR3 protein is CASSYRQGRETQYF. The CDR3 bases are TGTGCCAGCAGTTACCGTCAGGGCCGAGAGACCCAGTACTTC.

The chain links TRBV14 to TRBJ2-1; weak D call: TRBD1 (6 bases). The V and J ends lost 1 base and 3 bases respectively, with 13 bases between them. This CDR3 has 16 amino acids. Germline V gene sequence: CDR1 SGHDN, CDR2 FVKESK. CDR3 loop: CASSQVQGQSYNEQFF. CDR3 DNA: TGTGCCAGCAGCCAAGTACAGGGTCAAAGCTACAATGAGCAGTTCTTC.

This sequence joins TRBV27 and TRBJ2-7; maybe TRBD1 (6 bases). This CDR3 has 13 amino acids. CDR1 is MNHEY and CDR2 is SMNVEV in the germline V gene (reference sequence). V lost 10 bases and J 0 bases, leaving 13 bases between the germline ends. CDR3 protein: CATRGRGSYEQYV. The CDR3 nucleotides are TGTGCCACAAGAGGCAGGGGCTCCTACGAGCAGTACGTC.

The chain links TRBV2 to TRBJ2-3, with TRBD2 identical over 14 bases. V shed 4 bases, J shed 2 bases, and the junction held 5 bases outside the gene matches. The CDR3 contains 17 residues. Germline V gene sequence: CDR1 SNHLY, CDR2 FYNNEI. The CDR3 is CASSVGTSGGHTDTQYF. The CDR3 DNA sequence: TGTGCCAGCAGTGTTGGGACTAGCGGGGGACACACAGATACGCAGTATTTT.

This chain joins TRBV7-2 and TRBJ2-1, with D maybe TRBD2 (5 bases). The CDR3 is 15 residues long. The V gene's germline CDR1 is SGHTA and CDR2 FQGNSA. V lost 0 bases and J 7 bases, leaving 13 bases between the germline ends. CDR3 in amino acids: CASSLAPLGGNEQFF. The CDR3 coding sequence is TGTGCCAGCAGCTTAGCGCCCTTAGGCGGGAATGAGCAGTTCTTC.

The chain carries TRBV21-1 and TRBJ2-2; TRBD2 is the table's D call and was not checked against the DNA. TRBV21-1 is a pseudogene. The length of the CDR3 is 15 residues. In DNA form, the CDR3 reads TGTGCCAGCAGCCTCGAACGTGCGGGCACCGGGGAGCTGTTTTTT. The encoded protein is CASSLERAGTGELFF.

A single count supports this clone. The chain uses TRBV6-2 or TRBV6-3 and TRBJ2-2; 10 positions agree with TRBD2. The germline CDR1 and CDR2 sequences are MNHEY and SVGEGT. The CDR3 contains 15 residues. V lost 2 bases to trimming and J lost 5 bases; unmatched junction nucleotides: 2. CDR3 region: CASSYRLAGTGELFF. The DNA for the CDR3 is TGTGCCAGCAGTTACCGACTAGCGGGTACCGGGGAGCTGTTTTTT.

The J gene is TRBJ2-1, the V gene TRBV18; the match to TRBD2 covers 11 bases. The CDR3 sequence is 14 residues long. Germline CDR1 is KGHSH and CDR2 is LQKENI. With V trimmed by 8 bases and J by 8 bases, 8 bases remained unmatched. CDR3 loop: CASDSGGAIDEQFF. The CDR3, as DNA: TGTGCCAGCGATAGCGGGGGGGCCATCGATGAGCAGTTCTTC.

The gene calls are TRBV2 and TRBJ2-7; D unresolved. CDR1 and CDR2 (germline): SNHLY, FYNNEI. The CDR3 totals 13 residues. Trimming shortened V by 7 bases and J by 6 bases, and 16 bases separated the two germline ends. As DNA, the CDR3 is TGTGCCAGCAATATGCTTCGGAGAGCCGAGCAGTACTTC. Its protein is CASNMLRRAEQYF.

The genes are TRBV19 and TRBJ2-3; a possible D gene is TRBD2 (5 bases). The CDR3 covers 13 residues. Trimming pared 5 bases from V and 5 bases from J, leaving 11 bases between. Germline assignment: CDR1 LNHDA and CDR2 SQIVND (reference sequence). The chain's CDR3 is CASSPPGGDTQYF. In DNA form, the CDR3 reads TGTGCCAGTAGTCCTCCTGGAGGAGATACGCAGTATTTT.

The chain is built from TRBV29-1 and TRBJ2-5, with 9 bases that match TRBD2. Per the germline V gene, CDR1 is SQVTM and CDR2 is ANQGSEA. Unmatched junction bases numbered 4, after V lost 1 base and J lost 7 bases. The CDR3 spans 13 residues. The CDR3 bases are TGCAGCGTTGAAGCCCTAGCGGGGACGACCCAGTACTTC. Protein product: CSVEALAGTTQYF.

This rearrangement joins TRBV4-1 to TRBJ2-1, with a tentative D call TRBD2 (5 bases). Trimming cost V 0 bases and J 2 bases, with 11 bases left between them. The CDR3 has 16 residues. Germline V gene sequence: CDR1 MGHRA, CDR2 YSYEKL. The CDR3 coding sequence is TGCGCCAGCAGCCAAGAGACGAGGGCCCCCTACAATGAGCAGTTCTTC. Its protein product is CASSQETRAPYNEQFF.

V usage is TRBV6-1 and J usage is TRBJ1-5, with D perhaps TRBD1 (6 bases). In germline, CDR1 is MNHNS, CDR2 SASEGT. CDR3 length: 14 amino acids. Trimming shortened V by 2 bases and J by 8 bases, and 13 bases separated the two germline ends. This CDR3 reads CASSEQGLMEPQHF. The CDR3 coding sequence is TGTGCCAGCAGTGAACAGGGGCTTATGGAGCCCCAGCATTTT.

This clone was found once. The chain links TRBV7-2 to TRBJ2-3; 10 positions agree with TRBD1. After removal of 6 bases from V and 14 bases from J, the junction contained 17 bases not matched to a gene. Germline V CDR1 and CDR2: SGHTA, FQGNSA. This CDR3 spans 15 amino acids. This chain's CDR3 is CASSTLPGTGVRMYF. The DNA for the CDR3 is TGTGCCAGCAGTACTCTACCCGGGACAGGGGTGAGAATGTATTTT.

This clone has ten or more counts. This chain uses TRBV19 with TRBJ1-4; D gene ambiguous. The CDR3 runs 15 residues. V was cut by 5 bases and J by 0 bases, with 10 bases left in between. In germline, CDR1 is LNHDA, CDR2 SQIVND (reference sequence). CDR3 loop: CASSLPFPTNEKLFF. DNA of the CDR3: TGTGCCAGTAGTCTTCCTTTTCCAACTAATGAAAAACTGTTTTTT.

The chain carries TRBV19 and TRBJ1-1; D remains ambiguous. The germline V and J ends were trimmed by 0 bases and 10 bases, with 15 bases remaining between them. The length of the CDR3 is 14 residues. Germline V CDR1 and CDR2: LNHDA, SQIVND (reference sequence). The CDR3 here is CASSIDLGLDGAFF. In DNA form, the CDR3 reads TGTGCCAGTAGTATAGATCTGGGTCTAGATGGAGCTTTCTTT.

The chain couples TRBV2 to TRBJ1-2; D not resolved. The CDR3 runs 13 residues. V was clipped by 3 bases and J by 7 bases, with 12 bases between them. Germline V gene lookup returns CDR1 SNHLY and CDR2 FYNNEI. The CDR3 is CASSDKSAAGYTF. The DNA of the CDR3 is TGTGCCAGCAGTGATAAGTCGGCGGCTGGCTACACCTTC. The full variable domain, rest sourced from reference TRBV2 and TRBJ1-2, is EPEVTQTPSHQVTQMGQEVILRCVPISNHLYFYWYRQILGQKVEFLVSFYNNEISEKSEIFDDQFSVERPDGSNFTLKIRSTKLEDSAMYFCASSDKSAAGYTFGSGTRLTVV.

This clone was seen just once. This sequence joins TRBV27 and TRBJ2-7; perhaps TRBD1 as D (5 bases). Germline CDR1 reads MNHEY; CDR2 reads SMNVEV (reference sequence). The CDR3 totals 13 residues. Trimming stripped 7 bases from V and 4 bases from J, with 14 bases between. CDR3 coding DNA: TGTGCCAGCACGGACACCTTCAATTACGAGCAGTACTTC. Amino acid sequence: CASTDTFNYEQYF.

This chain links TRBV24-1 with TRBJ1-3; no clear D gene. Trimming left V 9 bases short and J 0 bases short, with 17 bases between. Looked up from germline, CDR1 is KGHDR and CDR2 is SFDVKD. This CDR3 contains 16 residues. CDR3 sequence (DNA): TGTGCCACCCGAGGGTCCGACCCGGACTCTGGAAACACCATATATTTT. Translation gives CATRGSDPDSGNTIYF.

This chain uses TRBV4-2 with TRBJ1-3; 9 bases agree with TRBD1. CDR1 and CDR2 from the germline V gene are LGHNA and YNFKEQ. V lost 1 base and J lost 6; bases outside the gene matches: 10. CDR3 length: 17 residues. In nucleotides, the CDR3 is TGTGCCAGCAGCCAAGGCCAAACAGGGGGCTCGGAAAACACCATATATTTT. Its protein product is CASSQGQTGGSENTIYF.

The rearrangement links TRBV19 to TRBJ2-2, with 8 positions matching TRBD2. This CDR3 has 18 amino acids. With 7 bases clipped from V and 0 bases from J, the junction kept 13 bases outside the gene matches. The germline gives CDR1 LNHDA, CDR2 SQIVND (reference sequence). CDR3 in DNA: TGTGCCAGTACCACGTTGTTCGGGGGGGGCACGAACACCGGGGAGCTGTTTTTT. Its translation is CASTTLFGGGTNTGELFF.

The gene calls are TRBV12-3 or TRBV12-4 and TRBJ2-7; D gene unclear. V was cut by 2 bases and J by 2 bases, with 4 bases left in between. This CDR3 has 12 residues. CDR3 in DNA: TGTGCCAGCAGTTTAAACACCTACGAGCAGTACTTC. Its translation is CASSLNTYEQYF.

This chain joins TRBV6-2 or TRBV6-3 and TRBJ1-1; 7 nucleotides match TRBD1. Germline CDR1 and CDR2: MNHEY and SVGEGT. With 4 bases clipped from V and 1 base from J, the junction kept 3 bases outside the gene matches. CDR3 size: 14 residues. The CDR3 here is CASSLDRPNTEAFF. The CDR3 nucleotides are TGTGCCAGCAGTTTGGACAGGCCGAACACTGAAGCTTTCTTT.

V usage is TRBV18 and J usage is TRBJ1-6; D is perhaps TRBD1 (5 bases). CDR1 KGHSH and CDR2 LQKENI come from the germline V gene. The CDR3 sequence is 14 residues long. The germline V and J ends were trimmed by 5 bases and 10 bases, with 15 bases remaining between them. CDR3 nucleotides: TGTGCCAGCTCAGATTTGGGGGGAGCCTCACCCCTCCACTTT. Its protein product is CASSDLGGASPLHF.